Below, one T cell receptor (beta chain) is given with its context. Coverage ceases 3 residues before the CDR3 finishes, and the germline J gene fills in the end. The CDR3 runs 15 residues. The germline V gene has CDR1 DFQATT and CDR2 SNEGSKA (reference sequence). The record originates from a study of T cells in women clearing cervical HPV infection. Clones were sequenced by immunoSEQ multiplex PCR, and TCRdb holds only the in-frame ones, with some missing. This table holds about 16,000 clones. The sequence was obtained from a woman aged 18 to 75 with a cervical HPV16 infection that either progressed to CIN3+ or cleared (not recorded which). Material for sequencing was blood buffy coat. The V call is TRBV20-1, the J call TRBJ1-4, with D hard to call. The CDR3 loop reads CSASGFSSYNSPLFF. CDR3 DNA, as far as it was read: TGCAGTGCTTCGGGTTTCAGCTCCTATAATTCACCA.